Below, 19 T cell receptor beta chains from the same sample are listed, as sequenced in a study of a mutant IDH1 vaccine in newly diagnosed glioma. The antigens these receptors bind are not known. Method: immunoSEQ multiplex PCR; TCRdb's copy keeps in-frame clones and lacks some. The repertoire holds around 50,000 clones, 65% seen once, with about 5% in the top ten. The time point here: week 47, end of study. The study gave 300 ug of mutant IDH1 20-mer peptide per vaccine dose, with topical imiquimod. This sample comprised peripheral blood mononuclear cells (PBMCs), obtained from a glioma patient whose treatment included an IDH1 peptide vaccine. Source of these receptors: a man in his forties or fifties with glioma. Some clones in this sample may be carry-over from other donors' samples.

V and J are TRBV7-9 and TRBJ1-1; no firm D call. Trimming stripped 2 bases from V and 5 bases from J, with 12 bases between. The CDR3 is 14 residues long. Germline V gives CDR1 SEHNR, CDR2 FQNEAQ (reference sequence). The CDR3 region has the DNA TGTGCCAGCAGCTTAAGGGCGAGGGAAACTGAAGCTTTCTTT. This encodes CASSLRARETEAFF. Supplemented by reference TRBV7-9 and TRBJ1-1, the full variable domain reads DTGVSQNPRHKITKRGQNVTFRCDPISEHNRLYWYRQTLGQGPEFLTYFQNEAQLEKSRLLSDRFSAERPKGSFSTLEIQRTEQGDSAMYLCASSLRARETEAFFGQGTRLTVV.

This clone was seen more than once but under ten times. V gene TRBV4-1 combines with J gene TRBJ1-2; D uncertain. V dropped 0 bases and J dropped 7 bases, with 15 bases sitting between them. The germline CDR1 and CDR2 sequences are MGHRA and YSYEKL. CDR3 length: 15 amino acids. CDR3: CASSQETGWAGGYTF. The CDR3 DNA follows: TGCGCCAGCAGCCAAGAAACCGGTTGGGCAGGTGGCTACACCTTC.

The rearrangement links TRBV5-1 to TRBJ1-4, with D possibly being TRBD1 (6 bases). Germline-derived CDR1 and CDR2 are SGHRS and YFSETQ. CDR3 length: 14 residues. Between the trimmed V and J ends, which lost 3 bases and 4 bases, there was a span of 10 bases. The CDR3 sequence: CASSSGANNEKLFF. The CDR3 bases are TGCGCCAGCAGCTCAGGGGCAAATAATGAAAAACTGTTTTTT.

This chain links TRBV7-9 with TRBJ2-1; D remains unclear. Germline V gene sequence: CDR1 SEHNR, CDR2 FQNEAQ (reference sequence). The CDR3 extends over 14 amino acids. Trimming took 0 bases from V and 4 from J, leaving 7 bases between them. CDR3 sequence (DNA): TGTGCCAGCAGCTTAGCCGCCACATACAATGAGCAGTTCTTC. This sequence encodes CASSLAATYNEQFF.

The V gene is TRBV6-1, the J gene TRBJ2-7, with D hard to call. Trimming took off 3 bases at V and 2 bases at J, with 11 bases between the two ends. CDR3 length: 14 residues. From germline, CDR1 is MNHNS and CDR2 SASEGT. CDR3 sequence: CASSEGGTAYEQYF. Here the CDR3 DNA reads TGTGCCAGCAGTGAGGGCGGAACCGCCTACGAGCAGTACTTC.

This chain joins TRBV7-9 and TRBJ2-5, with a possible D match to TRBD2 (6 bases). Trimming pared 4 bases from V and 5 bases from J, leaving 14 bases between. Germline V gives CDR1 SEHNR, CDR2 FQNEAQ (reference sequence). The CDR3 is 14 amino acids. DNA for the CDR3: TGTGCCAGCAGCTCTATGGGACTGCGGGAGACCCAGTACTTC. Translated: CASSSMGLRETQYF.

This sequence joins TRBV7-9 and TRBJ1-6, with D unresolved. Trimming cost V 5 bases and J 8 bases, with 13 bases left between them. The CDR3 length is 14 residues. The germline gives CDR1 SEHNR, CDR2 FQNEAQ (reference sequence). The CDR3 reads CASSLVRFDSPLHF. The CDR3 DNA reads as TGTGCCAGCAGCCTCGTTCGGTTTGATTCACCCCTCCACTTT.

The chain recombines TRBV5-1 with TRBJ1-6, with 9 bases lining up with TRBD1. This CDR3 is built from 15 residues. V shed 4 bases, J shed 8 bases, and the junction held 7 bases outside the gene matches. Germline V gene lookup returns CDR1 SGHRS and CDR2 YFSETQ. This CDR3 is CASSPGTGSYSPLHF. CDR3 sequence (DNA): TGCGCCAGCAGCCCCGGGACAGGGAGTTATTCACCCCTCCACTTT.

The V gene is TRBV7-2, the J gene TRBJ1-2, with D maybe TRBD1 (6 bases). The CDR3 sequence is 13 residues long. The V gene's germline CDR1 is SGHTA and CDR2 FQGNSA. V was trimmed by 0 bases and J by 7 bases, leaving 9 bases between them. Here the CDR3 reads CASSLATGSGYTF. The CDR3 DNA is TGTGCCAGCAGCTTAGCGACAGGCTCTGGCTACACCTTC.

This clone was counted only a few times. V is TRBV7-3 and J is TRBJ1-1; D is unclear. Germline V lookup: CDR1 SGHTA, CDR2 FQGTGA. The CDR3 is 13 residues long. Trimming removed 2 bases from V and 1 base from J, with 5 bases in between. CDR3 sequence: CASSLATNTEAFF. CDR3 DNA sequence: TGTGCCAGCAGCTTAGCAACGAACACTGAAGCTTTCTTT.

This chain uses TRBV6-1 with TRBJ1-6, with TRBD1 identical over 9 bases. This CDR3 is built from 15 residues. Germline-derived CDR1 and CDR2 are MNHNS and SASEGT. V trimming: 8 bases; J trimming: 11 bases; junction bases outside the gene matches: 13. The CDR3 bases are TGTGCCAGCTCCACAGGGGGCGATTCCTTCACACCCCTCCACTTT. This gives the protein CASSTGGDSFTPLHF.

J is TRBJ1-4 and V is TRBV4-1; 8 bases line up with TRBD1. The V gene end was trimmed by 0 bases and the J gene end by 4 bases; junction bases not matched to a gene: 10. This CDR3 is 18 amino acids long. The germline V gene has CDR1 MGHRA and CDR2 YSYEKL. The CDR3 here is CASSQDEGQGAVNEKLFF. CDR3 in DNA: TGCGCCAGCAGCCAAGATGAAGGGCAGGGGGCGGTTAATGAAAAACTGTTTTTT.

The chain couples TRBV10-2 to TRBJ2-5; 7 nucleotides line up with TRBD1. Germline-derived CDR1 and CDR2 are WSHSY and SAAADI. V lost 5 bases and J lost 5; bases outside the gene matches: 5. The length of the CDR3 is 13 residues. CDR3 protein: CASSWSRGETQYF. The CDR3 DNA reads TGCGCCAGCAGTTGGTCCAGGGGGGAGACCCAGTACTTC.

The sample holds a few counts of this clone. The chain carries TRBV6-1 and TRBJ2-7, with 7 bases aligning to TRBD1. The germline CDR1 and CDR2 sequences are MNHNS and SASEGT. The CDR3 extends over 15 amino acids. V shed 6 bases and J 3 bases; nucleotides not matched to a gene: 11. For the CDR3, the DNA is TGTGCCAGCAGCGATAAGATGGGACAGCTCTACGAGCAGTACTTC. Translated, it gives CASSDKMGQLYEQYF.

The chain is built from TRBV2 and TRBJ2-7; D may be TRBD2 (6 bases). Germline V gene sequence: CDR1 SNHLY, CDR2 FYNNEI. The V end was cut by 11 bases, the J end by 6 bases, with 20 bases between. The CDR3 totals 13 residues. The CDR3 loop is CASGLRGSGEQYF. CDR3 DNA: TGTGCCTCGGGCCTGCGGGGTTCCGGCGAGCAGTACTTC.

The rearrangement joins TRBV6-1 to TRBJ2-7, with TRBD1 identical over 8 bases. The ends lost 2 bases at V and 7 bases at J; junction bases unmatched: 4. CDR1 and CDR2 (germline): MNHNS, SASEGT. This CDR3 region has 13 residues. The CDR3 loop reads CASSEQGAGEQYF. The DNA of the CDR3 is TGTGCCAGCAGTGAACAGGGGGCGGGTGAGCAGTACTTC.

The chain is built from TRBV14 and TRBJ1-3; D is ambiguous. The ends were cut back, 1 base at V and 4 bases at J, with 5 bases in the middle. Germline CDR1 and CDR2: SGHDN and FVKESK. This CDR3 is built from 13 residues. In DNA, the CDR3 is TGTGCCAGCAGCCAAGTAGGCGGAAACACCATATATTTT. Translated, it gives CASSQVGGNTIYF.

The rearrangement links TRBV7-9 to TRBJ2-5, with a weak D call TRBD1 (6 bases). There are 15 residues in the CDR3. Germline V lookup: CDR1 SEHNR, CDR2 FQNEAQ (reference sequence). Deletions cut 6 bases from V and 4 bases from J, with 18 bases between. The CDR3 DNA reads TGTGCCAGCAGACCCAACCCAGGGGCTGGAGAGACCCAGTACTTC. Encoded protein: CASRPNPGAGETQYF.

The chain employs TRBV7-9 and TRBJ1-1; D remains unclear. Trimming stripped 4 bases from V and 0 bases from J, with 9 bases between. The CDR3 has 14 residues. From germline, CDR1 is SEHNR and CDR2 FQNEAQ (reference sequence). CDR3 protein: CASSSDPMNTEAFF. Written as DNA, the CDR3 is TGTGCCAGCAGCTCGGACCCCATGAACACTGAAGCTTTCTTT.